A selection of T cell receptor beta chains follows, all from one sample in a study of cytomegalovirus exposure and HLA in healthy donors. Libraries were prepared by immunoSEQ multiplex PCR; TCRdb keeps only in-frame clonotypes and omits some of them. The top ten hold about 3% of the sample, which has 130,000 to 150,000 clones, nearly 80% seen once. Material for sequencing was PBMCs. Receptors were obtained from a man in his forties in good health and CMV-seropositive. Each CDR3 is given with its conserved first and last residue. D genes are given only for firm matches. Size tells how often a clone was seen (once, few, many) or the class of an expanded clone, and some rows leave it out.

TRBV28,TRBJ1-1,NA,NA,CASRPGFLGTEAFF,TGTGCCAGCAGACCAGGGTTTCTAGGCACTGAAGCTTTCTTT
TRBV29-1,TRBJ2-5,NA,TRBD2,CSVLAGGGGETQYF,TGCAGCGTTCTAGCGGGCGGGGGGGGAGAGACCCAGTACTTC
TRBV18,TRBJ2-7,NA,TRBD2,CASSPNLGGSGSEQYF,TGTGCCAGCTCACCAAATCTTGGCGGGAGTGGTTCCGAGCAGTACTTC
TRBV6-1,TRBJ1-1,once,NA,CASTSYRNTEAFF,TGTGCCAGCACTTCGTACAGGAACACTGAAGCTTTCTTT
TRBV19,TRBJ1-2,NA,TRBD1,CASSLQGSLYGYTF,TGTGCCAGTAGCTTACAGGGGAGCCTCTATGGCTACACCTTC
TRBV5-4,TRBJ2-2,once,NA,CASSLVTPNTGELFF,TGTGCCAGCAGCTTGGTGACTCCGAACACCGGGGAGCTGTTTTTT
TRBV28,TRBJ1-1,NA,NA,CASSLLGAGEAFF,TGTGCCAGCAGTTTATTAGGGGCTGGGGAAGCTTTCTTT
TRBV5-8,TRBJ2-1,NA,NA,CARRKYPYNEQFF,TGTGCCAGGAGGAAATACCCCTACAATGAGCAGTTCTTC
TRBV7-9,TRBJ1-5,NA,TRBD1,CASSLGTGRNQPQHF,TGTGCCAGCAGCTTAGGGACAGGGCGCAATCAGCCCCAGCATTTT
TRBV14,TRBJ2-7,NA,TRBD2,CASSQISGSDEQYF,TGTGCCAGCAGCCAGATTAGCGGGAGCGACGAGCAGTACTTC
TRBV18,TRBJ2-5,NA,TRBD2,CASSQPGLAEQETQYF,TGTGCCAGCTCACAACCGGGACTAGCGGAGCAAGAGACCCAGTACTTC
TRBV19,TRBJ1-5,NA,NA,CASNTGGGYNQPQHF,TGTGCCAGTAATACCGGGGGGGGATACAATCAGCCCCAGCATTTT
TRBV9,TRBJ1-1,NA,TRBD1,CASSVTGGAYTEAFF,TGTGCCAGCAGCGTAACAGGGGGCGCATACACTGAAGCTTTCTTT
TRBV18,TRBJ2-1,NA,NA,CASSPRETAGEQFF,TGTGCCAGCTCACCACGGGAAACAGCGGGTGAGCAGTTCTTC
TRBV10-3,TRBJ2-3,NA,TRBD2,CAISEGLAGGADTQYF,TGTGCCATCAGTGAAGGCCTAGCGGGAGGGGCAGATACGCAGTATTTT
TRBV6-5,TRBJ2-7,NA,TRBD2,CASRGPSSGSQGQYF,TGTGCCAGCAGAGGTCCGTCTAGCGGGAGTCAGGGGCAGTACTTC
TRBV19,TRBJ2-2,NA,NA,CASSNQGTGELFF,TGTGCCAGTAGTAATCAGGGCACCGGGGAGCTGTTTTTT
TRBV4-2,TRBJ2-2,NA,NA,CASSQEIQGGNTGELFF,TGTGCCAGCAGCCAAGAGATACAGGGCGGGAACACCGGGGAGCTGTTTTTT
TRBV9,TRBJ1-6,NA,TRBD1,CASSARGQPNSPLHF,TGTGCCAGCAGCGCAAGGGGACAGCCTAATTCACCCCTCCACTTT
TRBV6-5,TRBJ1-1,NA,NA,CASRPPAGVDTEAFF,TGTGCCAGCAGGCCCCCCGCCGGGGTTGACACTGAAGCTTTCTTT
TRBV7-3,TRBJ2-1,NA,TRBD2,CASSLNQALAGSNEQFF,TGTGCCAGCAGCTTAAACCAGGCCCTAGCGGGATCCAATGAGCAGTTCTTC
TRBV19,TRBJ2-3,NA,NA,CASSGGATDTQYF,TGTGCCAGTTCGGGCGGGGCCACAGATACGCAGTATTTT
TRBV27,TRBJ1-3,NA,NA,CASSRGLSSGNTIYF,TGTGCCAGCAGTAGGGGCTTAAGCTCTGGAAACACCATATATTTT
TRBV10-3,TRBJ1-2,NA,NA,CAISAEGGYGYTF,TGTGCCATCAGTGCCGAGGGTGGCTATGGCTACACCTTC
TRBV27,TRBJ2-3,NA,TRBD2,CASSLRGRAPDTQYF,TGTGCCAGCAGTTTACGCGGGAGGGCCCCAGATACGCAGTATTTT
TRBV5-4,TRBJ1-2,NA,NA,CASSFIGGELSYTF,TGTGCCAGCAGCTTCATAGGGGGTGAGCTGAGCTACACCTTC
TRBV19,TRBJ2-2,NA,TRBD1,CASSFSGTGVTGELFF,TGTGCCAGTAGTTTTTCCGGGACAGGGGTAACCGGGGAGCTGTTTTTT
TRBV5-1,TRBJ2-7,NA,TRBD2,CASREGLAGLPEQYF,TGCGCCAGCAGGGAGGGACTAGCGGGACTCCCCGAGCAGTACTTC
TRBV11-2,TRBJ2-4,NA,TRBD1,CASSSTGGAKNIQYF,TGTGCCAGCAGTTCCACAGGGGGCGCCAAAAACATTCAGTACTTC
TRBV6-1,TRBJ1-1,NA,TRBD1,CASSGSRDRGVAEAFF,TGTGCCAGCAGTGGGTCCCGGGACAGGGGAGTCGCTGAAGCTTTCTTT
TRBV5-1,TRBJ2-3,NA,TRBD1,CASSTTGDSDTQYF,TGCGCCAGCAGCACTACAGGGGATTCAGATACGCAGTATTTT
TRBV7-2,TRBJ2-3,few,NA,CASSFRSSRGNTDTQYF,TGTGCCAGCAGCTTTCGATCTTCCAGGGGCAACACAGATACGCAGTATTTT
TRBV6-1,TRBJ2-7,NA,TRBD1,CASSQQGAEQYF,TGTGCCAGCAGCCAACAGGGGGCAGAGCAGTACTTC
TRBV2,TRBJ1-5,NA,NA,CASSERGSNQPQHF,TGTGCCAGCAGTGAAAGGGGGAGCAATCAGCCCCAGCATTTT
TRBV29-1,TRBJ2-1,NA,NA,CSVDNRNNEQFF,TGCAGCGTTGATAACAGAAACAATGAGCAGTTCTTC
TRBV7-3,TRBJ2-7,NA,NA,CASSLNSRYEQYF,TGTGCCAGCAGCTTAAACTCCCGTTACGAGCAGTACTTC
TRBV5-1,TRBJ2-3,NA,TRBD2,CASTRLSGNTQYF,TGCGCCAGCACCCGACTGAGCGGGAATACGCAGTATTTT
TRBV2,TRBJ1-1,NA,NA,CASSREGRRAEAFF,TGTGCCAGCTCACGGGAGGGCCGCAGGGCTGAAGCTTTCTTT
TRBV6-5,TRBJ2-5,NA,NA,CASRVQGHYQETQYF,TGTGCCAGCAGGGTGCAGGGCCACTACCAAGAGACCCAGTACTTC
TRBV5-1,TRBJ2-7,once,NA,CASSARLNFKEGEQYF,TGCGCCAGCAGCGCCCGACTTAACTTCAAGGAGGGGGAGCAGTACTTC
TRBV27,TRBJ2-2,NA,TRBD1,CASSAGTGVAGELFF,TGTGCCAGCAGTGCCGGGACAGGGGTTGCCGGGGAGCTGTTTTTT
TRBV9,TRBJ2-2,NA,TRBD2,CASSPFRGSGSNTGELFF,TGTGCCAGCAGCCCCTTTCGTGGTAGCGGGAGTAATACCGGGGAGCTGTTTTTT
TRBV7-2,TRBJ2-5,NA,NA,CASSFPSTGRETQYF,TGTGCCAGCAGCTTCCCCTCGACAGGACGAGAGACCCAGTACTTC
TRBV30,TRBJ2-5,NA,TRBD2,CAWNLAVQETQYF,TGTGCCTGGAATCTAGCGGTCCAAGAGACCCAGTACTTC
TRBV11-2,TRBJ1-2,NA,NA,CASSLEGVRYGYTF,TGTGCCAGCAGCTTAGAAGGGGTTCGCTATGGCTACACCTTC
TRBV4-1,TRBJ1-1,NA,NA,CASSQDGTGYAEAFF,TGCGCCAGCAGCCAAGATGGTACAGGGTACGCTGAAGCTTTCTTT
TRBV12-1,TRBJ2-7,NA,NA,CASSPFRDYTYEQYF,TGTGCCAGCAGCCCTTTCCGGGACTACACCTACGAGCAGTACTTC
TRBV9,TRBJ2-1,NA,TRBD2,CASSVLADSYNEQFF,TGTGCCAGCAGCGTACTAGCGGACTCCTACAATGAGCAGTTCTTC
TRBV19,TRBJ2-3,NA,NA,CASKSRTHGNTDTQYF,TGTGCTAGTAAAAGTCGGACTCACGGAAACACAGATACGCAGTATTTT
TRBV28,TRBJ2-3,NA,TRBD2,CASVPGGRVIPDTQYF,TGTGCCAGCGTCCCCGGCGGGAGGGTAATCCCAGATACGCAGTATTTT
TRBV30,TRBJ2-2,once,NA,CAWSGGTGELFF,TGTGCCTGGAGCGGGGGCACCGGGGAGCTGTTTTTT
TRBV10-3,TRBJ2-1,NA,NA,CAISEIRLQGNEQFF,TGCGCCATCAGTGAGATACGACTACAGGGCAATGAGCAGTTCTTC
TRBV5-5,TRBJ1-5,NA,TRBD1,CASSLSPRTGANQPQHF,TGTGCCAGCAGCTTGAGCCCCCGGACAGGGGCCAATCAGCCCCAGCATTTT
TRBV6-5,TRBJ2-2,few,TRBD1,CASRRGQGTGELFF,TGTGCCAGCAGACGCGGACAGGGGACCGGGGAGCTGTTTTTT
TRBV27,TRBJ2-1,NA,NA,CASSLSLSVEQFF,TGTGCCAGCAGTTTATCGCTGAGCGTGGAGCAGTTCTTC
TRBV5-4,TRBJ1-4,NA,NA,CAGNTGNANEKLFF,TGTGCCGGCAACACAGGGAACGCTAATGAAAAACTGTTTTTT
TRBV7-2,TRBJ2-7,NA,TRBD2,CASSLLSRGITYEQYF,TGTGCCAGCAGCTTACTATCGCGGGGGATAACCTACGAGCAGTACTTC